The source of this TCR beta chain is a study of cytomegalovirus exposure and HLA in healthy donors. With regard to this clone: Its target is unknown.

Study-level results: Later on, analysis showed that most CMV-associated TCR beta chains appeared to be HLA-restricted. Cytomegalovirus association was listed for 164 TCR beta chains.

PCR amplification relied on 60 Vbeta primers (plus 13 Jbeta primers). In the original workflow: A later analysis tallied approximately 87 million unique TCR beta chains, 9.5 million to 14 million of them shared. Method: immunoSEQ multiplex PCR; TCRdb's copy keeps in-frame clones and lacks some. V and J calls and clone size are copied from that table; D and trimming were computed from the DNA. The table has roughly 150,000 clones, about 74% seen once. Trimming took off 8 bases at V and 1 base at J, with 8 bases between the two ends. The CDR3 totals 12 residues. Per the germline V gene, CDR1 is LNHDA and CDR2 is SQIVND (reference sequence). In nominal health when sampled, donors likely had unrecorded immune exposures nonetheless.

The sequenced sample consisted of PBMCs. The sequence derives from a man aged 40-50 years in good health and CMV-seronegative. The chain uses TRBV19 and TRBJ1-1; no clear D. CDR3 in amino acids: CASGVGNTEAFF. The CDR3, as DNA: TGTGCCAGTGGAGTTGGGAACACTGAAGCTTTCTTT.